This TCR beta chain stems from a study of control samples from healthy donors and cancer patients. Profiled with immunoSEQ multiplex PCR; TCRdb holds only in-frame clones, not every one. The sample has 120,000 or so clones, roughly 84% seen once. Per germline, CDR1 SQVTM and CDR2 ANQGSEA. The germline V and J ends were trimmed by 3 bases and 7 bases, with 6 bases remaining between them. The CDR3 is 10 amino acids. The sequenced sample consisted of blood. This clonotype was obtained from a man aged 35 to 55 in good health. The rearrangement links TRBV29-1 to TRBJ1-2; D not certain. CDR3 in amino acids: CSVEKGGYTF. DNA for the CDR3: TGCAGCGTTGAGAAGGGTGGCTACACCTTC.